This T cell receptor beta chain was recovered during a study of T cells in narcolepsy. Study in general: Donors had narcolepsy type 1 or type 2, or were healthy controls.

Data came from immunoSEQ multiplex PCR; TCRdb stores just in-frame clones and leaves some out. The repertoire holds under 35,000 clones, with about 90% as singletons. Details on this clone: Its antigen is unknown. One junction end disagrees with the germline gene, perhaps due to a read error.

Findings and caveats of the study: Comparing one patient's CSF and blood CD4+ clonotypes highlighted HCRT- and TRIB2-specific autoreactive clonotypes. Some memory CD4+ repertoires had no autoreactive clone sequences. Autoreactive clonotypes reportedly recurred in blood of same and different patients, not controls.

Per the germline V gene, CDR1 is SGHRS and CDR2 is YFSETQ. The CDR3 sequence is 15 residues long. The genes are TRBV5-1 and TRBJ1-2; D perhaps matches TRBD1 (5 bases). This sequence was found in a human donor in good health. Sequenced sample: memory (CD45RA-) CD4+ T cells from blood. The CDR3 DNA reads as TGCGCCAGCACCTTGGAATCCAGGACACCCTATGGCTACACCTTC. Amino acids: CASTLESRTPYGYTF.